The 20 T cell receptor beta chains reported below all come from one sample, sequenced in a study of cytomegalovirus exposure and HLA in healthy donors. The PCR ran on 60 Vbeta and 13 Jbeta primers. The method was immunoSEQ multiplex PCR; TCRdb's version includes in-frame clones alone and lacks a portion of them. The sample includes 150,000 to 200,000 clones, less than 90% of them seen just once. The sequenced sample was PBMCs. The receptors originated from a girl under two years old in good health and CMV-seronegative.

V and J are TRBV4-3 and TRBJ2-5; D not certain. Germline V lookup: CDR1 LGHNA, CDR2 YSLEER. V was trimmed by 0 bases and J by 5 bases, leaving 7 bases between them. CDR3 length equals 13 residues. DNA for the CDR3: TGCGCCAGCAGCCAAGATTTCGGGGAGACCCAGTACTTC. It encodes CASSQDFGETQYF.

The CDR3 DNA is TGTGCCAGCAGCATCGGGACAGGGGCCTACGAGCAGTACTTC. It is translated as CASSIGTGAYEQYF. V is TRBV27 and J is TRBJ2-7, with 10 bases that match TRBD1. In germline, CDR1 is MNHEY, CDR2 SMNVEV (reference sequence). Trimming at V came to 6 bases and at J to 2 bases, leaving 4 bases not matched to a gene. This CDR3 comprises 14 residues.

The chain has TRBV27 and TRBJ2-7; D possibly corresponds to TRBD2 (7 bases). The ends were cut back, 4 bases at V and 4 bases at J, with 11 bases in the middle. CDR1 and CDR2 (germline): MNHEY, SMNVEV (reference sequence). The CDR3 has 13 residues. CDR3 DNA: TGTGCCAGCAGTTGGGGGGGGCGATACGAGCAGTACTTC. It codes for CASSWGGRYEQYF.

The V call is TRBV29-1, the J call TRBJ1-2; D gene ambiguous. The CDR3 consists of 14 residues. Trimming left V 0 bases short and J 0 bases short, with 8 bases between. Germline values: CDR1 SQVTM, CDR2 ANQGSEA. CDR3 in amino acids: CSVEEVLANYGYTF. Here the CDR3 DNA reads TGCAGCGTTGAAGAGGTCCTAGCTAACTATGGCTACACCTTC.

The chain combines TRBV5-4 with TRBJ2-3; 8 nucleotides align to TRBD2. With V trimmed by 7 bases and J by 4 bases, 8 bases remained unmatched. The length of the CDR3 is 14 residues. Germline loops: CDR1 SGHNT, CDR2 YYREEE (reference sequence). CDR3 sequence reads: CASGREGPPDTQYF. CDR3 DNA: TGTGCCAGCGGACGGGAGGGCCCCCCAGATACGCAGTATTTT.

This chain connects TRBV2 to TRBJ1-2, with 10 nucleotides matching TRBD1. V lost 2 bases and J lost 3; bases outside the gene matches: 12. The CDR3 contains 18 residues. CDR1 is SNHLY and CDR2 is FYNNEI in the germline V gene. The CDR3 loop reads CASSENPGRGTGDYGYTF. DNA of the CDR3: TGTGCCAGCAGTGAAAATCCGGGGCGCGGGACAGGGGACTATGGCTACACCTTC.

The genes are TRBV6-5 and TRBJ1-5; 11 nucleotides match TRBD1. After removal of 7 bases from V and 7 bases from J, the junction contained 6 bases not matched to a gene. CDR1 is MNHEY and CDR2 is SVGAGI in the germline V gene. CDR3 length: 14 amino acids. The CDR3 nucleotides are TGTGCCAGCACCGGACAGGGGGCGCGACAGCCCCAGCATTTT. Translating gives CASTGQGARQPQHF.

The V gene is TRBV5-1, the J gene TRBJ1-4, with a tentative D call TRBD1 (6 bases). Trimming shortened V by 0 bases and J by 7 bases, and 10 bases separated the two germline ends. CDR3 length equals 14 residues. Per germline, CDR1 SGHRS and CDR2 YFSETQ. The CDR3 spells CASSLGTVFEKLFF. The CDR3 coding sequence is TGCGCCAGCAGCTTGGGGACAGTTTTTGAAAAACTGTTTTTT.

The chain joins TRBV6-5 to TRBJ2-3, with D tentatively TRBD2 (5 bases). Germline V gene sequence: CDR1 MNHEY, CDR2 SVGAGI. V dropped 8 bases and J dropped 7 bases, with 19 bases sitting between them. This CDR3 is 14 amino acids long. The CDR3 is CASLDASQLHTQYF. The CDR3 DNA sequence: TGTGCCAGCCTCGACGCTAGCCAACTACATACGCAGTATTTT.

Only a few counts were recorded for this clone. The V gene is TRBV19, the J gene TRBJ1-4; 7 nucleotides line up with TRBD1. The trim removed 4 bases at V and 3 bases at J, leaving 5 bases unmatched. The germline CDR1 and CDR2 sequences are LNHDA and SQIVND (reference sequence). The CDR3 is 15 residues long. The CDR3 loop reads CASSRHRGPNEKLFF. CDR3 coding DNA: TGTGCCAGTAGTAGACACAGGGGTCCTAATGAAAAACTGTTTTTT.

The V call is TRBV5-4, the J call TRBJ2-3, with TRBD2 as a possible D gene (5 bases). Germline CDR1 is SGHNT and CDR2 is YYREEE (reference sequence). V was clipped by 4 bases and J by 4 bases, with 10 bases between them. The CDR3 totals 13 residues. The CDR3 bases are TGTGCCAGCAGCGCTGGACTCCCAGATACGCAGTATTTT. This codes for CASSAGLPDTQYF.

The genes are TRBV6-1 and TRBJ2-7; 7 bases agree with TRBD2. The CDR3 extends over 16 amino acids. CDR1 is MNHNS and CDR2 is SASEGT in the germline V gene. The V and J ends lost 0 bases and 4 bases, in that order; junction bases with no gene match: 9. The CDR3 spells CASSEAGGTHLYEQYF. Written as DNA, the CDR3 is TGTGCCAGCAGTGAAGCCGGGGGGACTCACTTATACGAGCAGTACTTC.

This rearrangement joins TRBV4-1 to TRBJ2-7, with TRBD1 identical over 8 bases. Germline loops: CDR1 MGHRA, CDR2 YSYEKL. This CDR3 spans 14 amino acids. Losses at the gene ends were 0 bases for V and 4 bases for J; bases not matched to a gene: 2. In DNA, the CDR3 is TGCGCCAGCAGCCAAGAGACAGGGGAGTACGAGCAGTACTTC. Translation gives CASSQETGEYEQYF.

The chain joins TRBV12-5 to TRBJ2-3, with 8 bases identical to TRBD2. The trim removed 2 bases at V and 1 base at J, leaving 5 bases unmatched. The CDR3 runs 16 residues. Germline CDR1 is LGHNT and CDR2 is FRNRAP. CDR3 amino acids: CASGLPHSGGTDTQYF. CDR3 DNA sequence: TGTGCTAGTGGTTTGCCTCATAGCGGGGGCACAGATACGCAGTATTTT.

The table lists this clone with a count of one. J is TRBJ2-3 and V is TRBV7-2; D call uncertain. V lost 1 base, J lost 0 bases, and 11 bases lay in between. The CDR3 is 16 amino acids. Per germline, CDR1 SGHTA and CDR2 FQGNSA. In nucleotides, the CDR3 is TGTGCCAGCAGCTTAGGATTCCTAGTAAGCACAGATACGCAGTATTTT. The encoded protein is CASSLGFLVSTDTQYF. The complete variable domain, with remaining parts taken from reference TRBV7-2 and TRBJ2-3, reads GAGVSQSPSNKVTEKGKDVELRCDPISGHTALYWYRQSLGQGLEFLIYFQGNSAPDKSGLPSDRFSAERTGGSVSTLTIQRTQQEDSAVYLCASSLGFLVSTDTQYFGPGTRLTVL.

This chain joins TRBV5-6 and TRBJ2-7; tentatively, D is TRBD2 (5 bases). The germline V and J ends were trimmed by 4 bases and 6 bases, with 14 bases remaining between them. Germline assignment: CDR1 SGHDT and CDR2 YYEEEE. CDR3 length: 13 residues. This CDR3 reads CASSPNPGSEQYF. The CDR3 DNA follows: TGTGCCAGCAGCCCAAATCCGGGGTCCGAGCAGTACTTC.

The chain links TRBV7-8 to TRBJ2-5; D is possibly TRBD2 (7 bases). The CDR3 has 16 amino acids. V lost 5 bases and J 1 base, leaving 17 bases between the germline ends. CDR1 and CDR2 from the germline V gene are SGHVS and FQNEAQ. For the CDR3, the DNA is TGTGCCAGCAGCCCCCTAGGGGGGGCCGTCCAAGAGACCCAGTACTTC. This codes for CASSPLGGAVQETQYF.

In DNA form, the CDR3 reads TGTGCCAGTGATCGGCAGGGGAGTCAGCCCCAGCATTTT. Translated, it gives CASDRQGSQPQHF. The chain links TRBV2 to TRBJ1-5; maybe TRBD1 (6 bases). The V and J ends lost 9 bases and 6 bases respectively, with 15 bases between them. CDR1 is SNHLY, CDR2 FYNNEI, per germline. This CDR3 is 13 amino acids long. The full variable domain, rest sourced from reference TRBV2 and TRBJ1-5, is EPEVTQTPSHQVTQMGQEVILRCVPISNHLYFYWYRQILGQKVEFLVSFYNNEISEKSEIFDDQFSVERPDGSNFTLKIRSTKLEDSAMYFCASDRQGSQPQHFGDGTRLSIL.

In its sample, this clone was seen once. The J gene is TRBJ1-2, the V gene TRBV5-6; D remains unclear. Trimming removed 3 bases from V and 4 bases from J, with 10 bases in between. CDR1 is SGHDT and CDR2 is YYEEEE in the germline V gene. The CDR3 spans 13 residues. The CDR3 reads CASSSGSSYGYTF. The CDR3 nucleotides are TGTGCCAGCAGCTCCGGGAGCTCCTATGGCTACACCTTC.

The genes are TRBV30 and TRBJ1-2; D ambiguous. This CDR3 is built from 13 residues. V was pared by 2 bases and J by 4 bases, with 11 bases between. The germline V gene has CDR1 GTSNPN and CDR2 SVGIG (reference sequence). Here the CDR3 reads CAWSSGLGYGYTF. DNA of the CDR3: TGTGCCTGGAGTTCCGGGTTAGGCTATGGCTACACCTTC. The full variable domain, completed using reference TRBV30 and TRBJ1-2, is SQTIHQWPATLVQPVGSPLSLECTVEGTSNPNLYWYRQAAGRGLQLLFYSVGIGQISSEVPQNLSASRPQDRQFILSSKKLLLSDSGFYLCAWSSGLGYGYTFGSGTRLTVV.